The rows below give T cell receptor beta chains drawn from one sample of a study of persistence of HIV-infected CD4 T cells. Assay: immunoSEQ multiplex PCR; the TCRdb copy retains only in-frame clones and omits some. The data show over 60,000 clones, with roughly 75% seen just once and about 1.8% held by the top ten. Antigens for these TCRs are unknown. The sequenced sample was CD4+ T cells sorted from PBMCs after roughly 18-hour stimulation, obtained from a patient who received antiretroviral therapy. Receptor source: an adult man with HIV who was CMV-seropositive. Each CDR3 is given with its conserved first and last residue. Fields, in order: CDR3 DNA, CDR3 protein, V gene, clone size, J gene, D gene. D genes are given only for firm matches. Clone size is shown for a subset of rows, as once, few, many or a class of expanded clone.

TGTGCCACAGAGCGGGGACAGGAGGTAAACGGCTACACCTTC,CATERGQEVNGYTF,TRBV6-5,few,TRBJ1-2,TRBD1
TGTGCCAGCAGTTACGGGGGTTCCAAGAACACTGAAGCTTTCTTT,CASSYGGSKNTEAFF,TRBV6-6,-,TRBJ1-1,-
TGCAGTGCTAGTCGAGTTTCCGACCGACTAGCGGCTTCCTACGAGCAGTACTTC,CSASRVSDRLAASYEQYF,TRBV20-1,-,TRBJ2-7,TRBD2
TGTGCCAGCAGCCAGACAGGTCGCTCTGGGGCCAACGTCCTGACTTTC,CASSQTGRSGANVLTF,TRBV7-8,-,TRBJ2-6,-
TGTGCCAGCTCGGGACAGGGGGATCCCGAAGCTTTCTTT,CASSGQGDPEAFF,TRBV18,-,TRBJ1-1,TRBD1
TGTGCCAGCAGTTTATCCCCGTCCCCCCAGGATACGCAGTATTTT,CASSLSPSPQDTQYF,TRBV27,-,TRBJ2-3,-
TGCAGTGCTAGTGGAGGGAGAGAGGGCTACACCTTC,CSASGGREGYTF,TRBV20-1,-,TRBJ1-2,-
TGCGCCAGCAGCTTGACAAGGGCCGCGGGCCAAAACATTCAGTACTTC,CASSLTRAAGQNIQYF,TRBV5-1,-,TRBJ2-4,-
TGTGCCAGCGGCTCCCAGCAGATGGGACAGTTTTATTCTGGGGCCAACGTCCTGACTTTC,CASGSQQMGQFYSGANVLTF,TRBV6-6,-,TRBJ2-6,TRBD1
TGTGCCAGCTCACCACCGCCAATAGCGAACACTGAAGCTTTCTTT,CASSPPPIANTEAFF,TRBV18,-,TRBJ1-1,-
TGTGCCAGCAGCCAAGATCAAGTCGCCGCCTACTATGGCTACACCTTC,CASSQDQVAAYYGYTF,TRBV4-2,-,TRBJ1-2,-
TGTGCCAGCAGTTACTCCTGGAGCTCCTATAATTCACCCCTCCACTTT,CASSYSWSSYNSPLHF,TRBV6-5,once,TRBJ1-6,-
TGTGCCAGCAGTTACTCCCTGGACAGCCTAAGGAACACTGAAGCTTTCTTT,CASSYSLDSLRNTEAFF,TRBV6-2/TRBV6-3,-,TRBJ1-1,-
TGTGCCAGCTCACGGCTCGGGACGGCACAAGAGACCCAGTACTTC,CASSRLGTAQETQYF,TRBV18,-,TRBJ2-5,-
TGTGCCAGCAGCTCGGGCGCCCTCAACACAGATACGCAGTATTTT,CASSSGALNTDTQYF,TRBV11-2,-,TRBJ2-3,-
TGTGCCAGCAGTTTAAAAGACAAATCTGCCTATGGCTACACCTTC,CASSLKDKSAYGYTF,TRBV27,-,TRBJ1-2,-
TGTGCCAGCAGCCCACGCCTAGAAGGGGAAAAACTGTTTTTT,CASSPRLEGEKLFF,TRBV7-9,-,TRBJ1-4,-
TGTGCCAGCTCACCCGGGTCGGGAGTAGGGACAGATACGCAGTATTTT,CASSPGSGVGTDTQYF,TRBV18,once,TRBJ2-3,-
TGTGCCAGCAGTGAACAAACAACTGGAAACACCATATATTTT,CASSEQTTGNTIYF,TRBV2,-,TRBJ1-3,-
TGTGCCACCAGTCAAGGGGCCAACGTCCTGACTTTC,CATSQGANVLTF,TRBV24-1,-,TRBJ2-6,-
TGTGCCAGCAGCCCTAGAGACAGGGTCGGTGAAAAACTGTTTTTT,CASSPRDRVGEKLFF,TRBV7-6,-,TRBJ1-4,TRBD1
TGTGCCAGCAGCCCGGACACGCGCAATCAGCCCCAGCATTTT,CASSPDTRNQPQHF,TRBV7-9,-,TRBJ1-5,-
TGTGCCATCAGGGCCCCCGGGACAGGGGCTGAAGCTTTCTTT,CAIRAPGTGAEAFF,TRBV10-3,-,TRBJ1-1,TRBD1
TGTGCCAGCAGCTTAGCGACAGATACGCAGTATTTT,CASSLATDTQYF,TRBV11-2,-,TRBJ2-3,-
TGTGCCAGCAGCCCCACCAGGGGGCCCTCAGGTGGGGGCTACACCTTC,CASSPTRGPSGGGYTF,TRBV7-3,-,TRBJ1-2,TRBD1
TGTGCCAGCAGTCCGCTGTCGGGTGGACAGACCCAGTACTTC,CASSPLSGGQTQYF,TRBV27,-,TRBJ2-5,-
TGTGCCAGCAGTTTATCGCTGGACAGGGTGTCGACAGATACGCAGTATTTT,CASSLSLDRVSTDTQYF,TRBV27,once,TRBJ2-3,TRBD1
TGTGCCAGTAGTCTGGGACAGACCTCTGGAAACACCATATATTTT,CASSLGQTSGNTIYF,TRBV19,-,TRBJ1-3,TRBD1
TGTGCCAGCAGCTTAGGGACAGCCAGCTTAGCCAAAAACATTCAGTACTTC,CASSLGTASLAKNIQYF,TRBV7-9,few,TRBJ2-4,-
TGCGCCAGCAGGGAGGGACGCACTGAAGCTTTCTTT,CASREGRTEAFF,TRBV5-1,once,TRBJ1-1,-
TGCGCCAGCAGCTTGCAGCCAGGGGGAAACACTGAAGCTTTCTTT,CASSLQPGGNTEAFF,TRBV5-1,-,TRBJ1-1,TRBD1
TGTGCCAGCAGCTTGCTTGGGAGGGAGCAGTACTTC,CASSLLGREQYF,TRBV7-9,-,TRBJ2-7,-
TGTGCCAGCAGCCCCCGGACGGTAAGGGAGAATTCACCCCTCCACTTT,CASSPRTVRENSPLHF,TRBV3-1/TRBV3-2,-,TRBJ1-6,-
TGTGCCAGCATCCGGGACAGCAATGGCTACACCTTC,CASIRDSNGYTF,TRBV2,-,TRBJ1-2,TRBD1
TGTGCCAGCAGTGCTAGGCTACCGATGAACACTGAAGCTTTCTTT,CASSARLPMNTEAFF,TRBV2,few,TRBJ1-1,-
TGTGCCAGCAGTGGACAGAACTTCAACTATGGCTACACCTTC,CASSGQNFNYGYTF,TRBV2,-,TRBJ1-2,-
TGTGCCAGCAGCTTAGGGAGCTCTGGAAACACCATATATTTT,CASSLGSSGNTIYF,TRBV7-9,-,TRBJ1-3,-
TGTGCCAGTCACAGGGGCGATAGCTCCTACAATGAGCAGTTCTTC,CASHRGDSSYNEQFF,TRBV19,-,TRBJ2-1,TRBD1
TGTGCCAGCAGTTTAACCGACGAGCAGTACTTC,CASSLTDEQYF,TRBV12-3/TRBV12-4,-,TRBJ2-7,-
TGTGCCAGCAGCCGAAGCGGACAGGGAAATCAGCCCCAGCATTTT,CASSRSGQGNQPQHF,TRBV7-9,few,TRBJ1-5,TRBD1
TGCGCCAGCAGCCCCGGGGACAGGGCCAGCAAAAACATTCAGTACTTC,CASSPGDRASKNIQYF,TRBV10-1,-,TRBJ2-4,TRBD1
TGTGCCAGCAGCTTAGTGGCGCGTCGGGGGGCGGGGAGGAATGAGCAGTTCTTC,CASSLVARRGAGRNEQFF,TRBV7-2,-,TRBJ2-1,-
TGTGCCAGCAGCATGACTACCGCCACCGTGGGCTATGGCTACACCTTC,CASSMTTATVGYGYTF,TRBV14,-,TRBJ1-2,-
TGTGCCAGCAGTTTACGGGTCGCAGATACGCAGTATTTT,CASSLRVADTQYF,TRBV27,-,TRBJ2-3,-